The entry below gives a single T cell receptor beta chain sequence along with its context. Its antigen is still unknown. PCR was run on genomic DNA. A primer set of 30 forward and 13 reverse primers amplified the CDR3. TCRdb ran MiXCR on the multiplex PCR reads and lists one entry per CDR3 protein. The repertoire consists of 270,000 or so distinct CDR3 sequences, with roughly 44% occurring once and the leading ten covering roughly 15%. The sample belongs to a study of type 1 and type 2 diabetes patients. Study background: A total of around 18,000,000 paired-end reads came from the whole study.

V gave up 6 bases and J gave up 0 bases, with 6 bases separating them. The CDR3 is 11 residues long. Per germline, CDR1 DFQATT and CDR2 SNEGSKA (reference sequence). Study-level points and caveats: A median of one highly-expanded CD4+ clone, covering under 4% of reads, occurred in type 2 diabetes.

The rearrangement links TRBV20-1 to TRBJ2-7; D not certain. The sequence was collected from a man between 18 and 29 years old with type 2 diabetes. The sample taken for sequencing was peripheral blood mononuclear cells (PBMCs). CDR3 in amino acids: CSARSSYEQYF. The DNA of the CDR3 is TGCAGTGCCCGGAGCTCCTACGAGCAGTACTTC.